The source of this T cell receptor (beta chain) is a study of Graves' ophthalmopathy and Graves' hyperthyroidism. This clonotype was counted ten times or more. Trimming removed 4 bases from V and 9 bases from J, with 9 bases in between. CDR1 is ENHRY, CDR2 SYGVKD, per germline. CDR3 length equals 12 residues. Amplification targeted the TCR beta CDR3 regions, with RNA transcripts as the source material. The workflow started with a first-round RT-PCR run with HTBI primers and then moved on to a second-round multiplex PCR. TCRdb re-called the multiplex PCR reads with MiXCR, one entry per CDR3 protein. The sample has 360,000 or so distinct CDR3 sequences, approximately 20% seen once.

V is TRBV10-3 and J is TRBJ2-2; D not resolved. This sequence was found in a woman under 30 with Graves' ophthalmopathy. The sequenced material came from peripheral blood. The CDR3 DNA reads TGTGCCATCAGTGGACACCCCCGGGAGCTGTTTTTT. Translation: CAISGHPRELFF.